Listed here are 13 T cell receptor beta chains from one sample, sequenced in a study of radiotherapy plus CTLA-4 blockade in lung cancer. Some clones are missing from TCRdb's copy, which holds only in-frame ones; the method was immunoSEQ multiplex PCR. The table records some 70,000 clones, approximately 83% of them present only once. Sequencing was performed on peripheral blood, taken from a patient treated with radiotherapy plus ipilimumab. These receptors were taken from a human donor with non-small cell lung cancer who had a partial response to radiotherapy plus ipilimumab.

The chain recombines TRBV7-6 with TRBJ2-1; 9 bases agree with TRBD2. After removal of 1 base from V and 2 bases from J, the junction contained 6 bases not matched to a gene. The CDR3 runs to 17 residues. Per the germline V gene, CDR1 is SGHVS and CDR2 is FNYEAQ. For the CDR3, the DNA is TGTGCCAGCAGCTTAGTCTCCGGGACTAGCACCTACAATGAGCAGTTCTTC. It encodes CASSLVSGTSTYNEQFF. The variable domain in full, completed from reference TRBV7-6 and TRBJ2-1, reads GAGVSQSPRYKVTKRGQDVALRCDPISGHVSLYWYRQALGQGPEFLTYFNYEAQQDKSGLPNDRFSAERPEGSISTLTIQRTEQRDSAMYRCASSLVSGTSTYNEQFFGPGTRLTVL.

V and J are TRBV7-9 and TRBJ2-2; the D gene is possibly TRBD2 (5 bases). V lost 5 bases, J lost 7 bases, and 11 bases lay in between. The germline CDR1 and CDR2 sequences are SEHNR and FQNEAQ (reference sequence). This CDR3 comprises 13 residues. CDR3 nucleotide sequence: TGTGCCAGCAGCGAGCGGTACGGCGGGGAGCTGTTTTTT. Translation: CASSERYGGELFF.

This chain connects TRBV5-1 to TRBJ2-1; D perhaps matches TRBD1 (5 bases). Deletions cut 4 bases from V and 5 bases from J, with 13 bases between. The germline V gene has CDR1 SGHRS and CDR2 YFSETQ. There are 14 residues in the CDR3. In DNA form, the CDR3 reads TGCGCCAGCAGCCTGGCAGGGCCCCACAATGAGCAGTTCTTC. It specifies CASSLAGPHNEQFF.

This chain uses TRBV9 with TRBJ2-1, with a weak D call TRBD1 (5 bases). From germline, CDR1 is SGDLS and CDR2 YYNGEE. Trimming cost V 3 bases and J 1 base, with 11 bases left between them. The length of the CDR3 is 15 residues. CDR3 nucleotides: TGTGCCAGCAGCGGCCAGGGTGATTCCTACAATGAGCAGTTCTTC. It specifies CASSGQGDSYNEQFF.

Only a few counts were recorded for this clone. The chain recombines TRBV11-3 with TRBJ1-2; no clear D gene. CDR3 size: 12 residues. Trimming shortened V by 2 bases and J by 8 bases, and 9 bases separated the two germline ends. Germline assignment: CDR1 SGHNT and CDR2 YENEEA. The CDR3 loop reads CASSLSGLGYTF. In nucleotides, the CDR3 is TGTGCCAGCAGCTTATCCGGGTTGGGCTACACCTTC.

This clone was picked up a small number of times. The chain links TRBV19 to TRBJ2-5; 8 bases fit TRBD1. CDR1 and CDR2 (germline): LNHDA, SQIVND (reference sequence). The CDR3 runs to 16 residues. With 3 bases clipped from V and 5 bases from J, the junction kept 11 bases outside the gene matches. The CDR3 sequence is CASSISAQGAFETQYF. CDR3 coding DNA: TGTGCCAGTAGTATCTCCGCCCAGGGGGCTTTCGAGACCCAGTACTTC.

Comments on this clone: This specimen includes other DNA sequences encoding the same CDR3. The CDR3: CASSSRTGGRDEQFF. CDR3 sequence (DNA): TGTGCCAGCAGTTCTCGGACAGGGGGCAGAGATGAGCAGTTCTTC. The genes are TRBV28 and TRBJ2-1; 11 bases match TRBD1. Germline V gene sequence: CDR1 MDHEN, CDR2 SYDVKM. J lost 8 bases, V lost 4 bases, and 7 bases had no gene match. The CDR3 runs 15 residues. The full variable domain, rest sourced from reference TRBV28 and TRBJ2-1, is DVKVTQSSRYLVKRTGEKVFLECVQDMDHENMFWYRQDPGLGLRLIYFSYDVKMKEKGDIPEGYSVSREKKERFSLILESASTNQTSMYLCASSSRTGGRDEQFFGPGTRLTVL.

The chain links TRBV5-4 to TRBJ2-7; 9 positions match TRBD1. CDR3 size: 16 residues. The germline V gene has CDR1 SGHNT and CDR2 YYREEE (reference sequence). V gave up 4 bases and J gave up 3 bases; unmatched junction bases: 11. CDR3 coding DNA: TGTGCCAGCAGCGGGGCCAACGGACAGGGGAGCTACGAGCAGTACTTC. Amino acid sequence: CASSGANGQGSYEQYF.

This sequence joins TRBV6-5 and TRBJ1-2; 7 bases line up with TRBD1. With 6 bases clipped from V and 1 base from J, the junction kept 5 bases outside the gene matches. The CDR3 is 14 amino acids. Germline loops: CDR1 MNHEY, CDR2 SVGAGI. The CDR3 is CASSRRDSNYGYTF. The DNA for the CDR3 is TGTGCCAGCAGCCGTCGGGACAGTAACTATGGCTACACCTTC.

The chain joins TRBV30 to TRBJ2-1; 11 bases are a match to TRBD2. Germline V CDR1 and CDR2: GTSNPN, SVGIG (reference sequence). The CDR3 is 13 amino acids. V gave up 4 bases and J gave up 4 bases; unmatched junction bases: 0. CDR3 sequence (DNA): TGTGCCTGGACTAGCGGGAGGTACAATGAGCAGTTCTTC. It yields the protein CAWTSGRYNEQFF.

This clone was detected only a few times. The missing conserved phenylalanine or tryptophan at the end of this CDR3 makes a read error likely. No DNA is shown, since the ends of the CDR3 on it are uncertain; the CDR3 is the one TCRdb lists. V and J are TRBV2 and TRBJ2-7; TRBD2, the table's D call, was not compared with the DNA. The germline V gene encodes CDR1 SNHLY and CDR2 FYNNEI. The CDR3 is 13 residues long, ends included. The CDR3 is CASSPGTSGRPLA.

The V gene is TRBV15, the J gene TRBJ1-4; D ambiguous. Germline assignment: CDR1 LNHNV and CDR2 YYDKDF (reference sequence). Trimming took 1 base from V and 10 from J, leaving 16 bases between them. This CDR3 is 15 amino acids long. The CDR3, as DNA: TGTGCCACCAGCAGAGCGGGCCGGGTGGAGGGAAAACTGTTTTTT. It codes for CATSRAGRVEGKLFF. Full variable domain (rest looked up from reference TRBV15 and TRBJ1-4): DAMVIQNPRYQVTQFGKPVTLSCSQTLNHNVMYWYQQKSSQAPKLLFHYYDKDFNNEADTPDNFQSRRPNTSFCFLDIRSPGLGDTAMYLCATSRAGRVEGKLFFGSGTQLSVL.

The rearrangement uses TRBV6-5 and TRBJ2-2; D is perhaps TRBD1 (6 bases). Germline V gene lookup returns CDR1 MNHEY and CDR2 SVGAGI. V was clipped by 3 bases and J by 7 bases, with 12 bases between them. The CDR3 consists of 14 residues. CDR3 nucleotide sequence: TGTGCCAGCAGTTATGCACAGGGATTCGGGGAGCTGTTTTTT. Its translation is CASSYAQGFGELFF.